Included here is one T cell receptor (beta chain) sequence, with context. This sample stems from a study of blood T cell repertoires in COVID-19. Study in general: Samples of COVID-19 (acute and convalescent) were obtained from the United States, Italy and Spain.

As originally analysed: By means of reference gene primer amplification, nucleated cell counts were estimated. Profiled with immunoSEQ multiplex PCR; TCRdb holds only in-frame clones, not every one. The V and J calls and clone size were taken over from that table, and D and trimming were inferred from the DNA. The sample has 140,000 or so clones; 80% are singletons. Germline CDR1 is ENHRY and CDR2 is SYGVKD. The CDR3 contains 16 residues. V was cut by 6 bases and J by 3 bases, with 18 bases left in between. The TCR originated in a woman in her forties or fifties with acute or convalescent COVID-19. The chain uses TRBV10-3 and TRBJ1-3; weak D call: TRBD1 (6 bases). The sequencing sample was made of peripheral blood. In DNA, the CDR3 is TGTGCCATCAGCCAAGGGGGTACCGTGAGTGGAAACACCATATATTTT. Residues: CAISQGGTVSGNTIYF.